This entry is about one T cell receptor (beta chain). The antigen is unknown. Possible read error: a much larger clone is one base away. Points from the study as a whole: Greatest tumor Treg TCR overlap was with tumor naive CD4+ cells.

Using its own MiXCR run on the 5' RACE reads, TCRdb lists one record per CDR3 protein. The table lists about 42,000 distinct CDR3 sequences, roughly 30% of them singletons. CD4+CD45RO+CD25- cells were isolated as memory CD4+ T cells. The specimen sequenced was tumor-infiltrating memory CD4+ T cells sorted from the breast tumor. The subset here: memory CD4+ T cells, CD4+CD45RO+CD25-. This TCR came from a female donor with breast cancer.

For the CDR3, the DNA is TGTACCAGCAGCTTGTCCCTCTTCCACACTGAAGCTTTCTTT. It translates to CTSSLSLFHTEAFF. V is TRBV7-3 and J is TRBJ1-1; unclear D gene. The CDR3 consists of 14 residues. The germline V gene encodes CDR1 SGHTA and CDR2 FQGTGA. The whole variable domain, filled in from reference TRBV7-3 and TRBJ1-1, reads GAGVSQTPSNKVTEKGKYVELRCDPISGHTALYWYRQSLGQGPEFLIYFQGTGAADDSGLPNDRFFAVRPEGSVSTLKIQRTERGDSAVYLCTSSLSLFHTEAFFGQGTRLTVV.